This is a list of T cell receptor beta chains from one sample in a study of blood T cell repertoires in COVID-19. Generated by immunoSEQ multiplex PCR, the TCRdb table keeps only in-frame clones and is missing some. The sample shows approximately 220,000 clones, about 88% of them seen only once. Material for sequencing was peripheral blood. These receptors were collected from a man between 40 and 49 years old with acute or convalescent COVID-19. The CDR3 runs from the conserved cysteine through the conserved F or W. The order of the fields is clone size, V gene, J gene, D gene, CDR3 protein, CDR3 DNA. D genes are given only for firm matches. Some rows mark clone size as missing; the rest say once, few, many or name a class of expanded clone.

abundance: -; v_gene: TRBV18; j_gene: TRBJ1-2; d_gene: -; CDR3aa: CASSPLGEATF; CDR3nt: TGTGCCAGCTCACCATTAGGGGAGGCCACCTTC
abundance: -; v_gene: TRBV11-1; j_gene: TRBJ1-2; d_gene: -; CDR3aa: CASSLSRAQGRGYTF; CDR3nt: TGTGCCAGCAGCTTATCTAGGGCGCAGGGTCGTGGCTACACCTTC
abundance: -; v_gene: TRBV2; j_gene: TRBJ1-5; d_gene: TRBD1; CDR3aa: CASSRTGRNQPQHF; CDR3nt: TGTGCCAGCAGTAGGACAGGCCGGAATCAGCCCCAGCATTTT
abundance: once; v_gene: TRBV9; j_gene: TRBJ2-5; d_gene: TRBD1; CDR3aa: CASSVGQGARETQYF; CDR3nt: TGTGCCAGCAGCGTGGGACAGGGGGCTCGAGAGACCCAGTACTTC
abundance: -; v_gene: TRBV2; j_gene: TRBJ1-2; d_gene: -; CDR3aa: CASWSGGTIGYGYTF; CDR3nt: TGTGCCAGCTGGTCGGGGGGGACGATTGGCTATGGCTACACCTTC
abundance: -; v_gene: TRBV29-1; j_gene: TRBJ1-1; d_gene: -; CDR3aa: CSAQGRVGTEAFF; CDR3nt: TGCAGCGCCCAAGGCAGGGTTGGCACTGAAGCTTTCTTT
abundance: -; v_gene: TRBV7-9; j_gene: TRBJ1-2; d_gene: -; CDR3aa: CASSLVTHNYGYTF; CDR3nt: TGTGCCAGCAGCTTAGTCACTCACAACTATGGCTACACCTTC
abundance: once; v_gene: TRBV19; j_gene: TRBJ2-7; d_gene: -; CDR3aa: CASRNPGAYEQYF; CDR3nt: TGTGCCAGTAGAAACCCGGGAGCATACGAGCAGTACTTC
abundance: few; v_gene: TRBV3-1/TRBV3-2; j_gene: TRBJ1-2; d_gene: TRBD1; CDR3aa: CASSSGTGIYGYTF; CDR3nt: TGTGCCAGCAGTTCCGGGACAGGAATATATGGCTACACCTTC
abundance: -; v_gene: TRBV30; j_gene: TRBJ1-5; d_gene: TRBD1; CDR3aa: CAWMDRGNNQPQHF; CDR3nt: TGTGCCTGGATGGACAGGGGAAACAATCAGCCCCAGCATTTT
abundance: -; v_gene: TRBV30; j_gene: TRBJ1-2; d_gene: -; CDR3aa: CAWSVAAGGYTF; CDR3nt: TGTGCCTGGAGTGTAGCGGCCGGTGGCTACACCTTC
abundance: -; v_gene: TRBV7-2; j_gene: TRBJ2-7; d_gene: -; CDR3aa: CASSSNRILTSYEQYF; CDR3nt: TGTGCCAGCAGCTCAAATAGAATTCTTACGAGTTACGAGCAGTACTTC
abundance: -; v_gene: TRBV18; j_gene: TRBJ1-6; d_gene: TRBD1; CDR3aa: CASSPGQDSPLHF; CDR3nt: TGTGCCAGCTCACCAGGACAGGATTCACCCCTCCACTTT
abundance: -; v_gene: TRBV28; j_gene: TRBJ1-6; d_gene: -; CDR3aa: CASSVSYNSPLHF; CDR3nt: TGTGCCAGCAGCGTATCCTATAATTCACCCCTCCACTTT
abundance: -; v_gene: TRBV11-2; j_gene: TRBJ2-1; d_gene: -; CDR3aa: CASSLAIAAAEAALF; CDR3nt: TGTGCCAGCAGCTTAGCAATCGCTGCTGCTGAGGCCGCCCTCTTC
abundance: -; v_gene: TRBV4-1; j_gene: TRBJ1-1; d_gene: -; CDR3aa: CASSQVGGNTEAFF; CDR3nt: TGCGCCAGCAGCCAAGTGGGGGGGAACACTGAAGCTTTCTTT
abundance: -; v_gene: TRBV19; j_gene: TRBJ2-6; d_gene: TRBD2; CDR3aa: CASSGLAGASGANVLTF; CDR3nt: TGTGCCAGTAGTGGACTAGCGGGAGCCTCTGGGGCCAACGTCCTGACTTTC
abundance: -; v_gene: TRBV19; j_gene: TRBJ2-7; d_gene: -; CDR3aa: CASSPKARQWTYDEQYF; CDR3nt: TGTGCCAGTAGTCCCAAGGCCAGACAGTGGACCTATGACGAGCAGTACTTC
abundance: -; v_gene: TRBV3-1/TRBV3-2; j_gene: TRBJ2-7; d_gene: TRBD1; CDR3aa: CASSRGQGGEQYF; CDR3nt: TGTGCCAGCAGTCGCGGACAGGGCGGCGAGCAGTACTTC
abundance: -; v_gene: TRBV15; j_gene: TRBJ2-5; d_gene: -; CDR3aa: CATSRGITNRVKETQYF; CDR3nt: TGTGCCACCAGCAGAGGGATCACGAACAGGGTTAAAGAGACCCAGTACTTC
abundance: once; v_gene: TRBV29-1; j_gene: TRBJ2-7; d_gene: TRBD2; CDR3aa: CSVEGGAGDLYEQYF; CDR3nt: TGCAGCGTTGAAGGTGGGGCGGGGGACCTCTACGAGCAGTACTTC
abundance: -; v_gene: TRBV5-4; j_gene: TRBJ2-3; d_gene: TRBD2; CDR3aa: CASSLRLATDTQYF; CDR3nt: TGTGCCAGCAGCTTGCGACTAGCCACAGATACGCAGTATTTT
abundance: -; v_gene: TRBV4-3; j_gene: TRBJ1-1; d_gene: -; CDR3aa: CASSQEGHYTEAFF; CDR3nt: TGCGCCAGCAGCCAAGAGGGACATTACACTGAAGCTTTCTTT
abundance: once; v_gene: TRBV5-1; j_gene: TRBJ2-3; d_gene: -; CDR3aa: CASSFVGGPGDTQYF; CDR3nt: TGCGCCAGCAGCTTTGTGGGGGGGCCGGGAGATACGCAGTATTTT
abundance: -; v_gene: TRBV11-3; j_gene: TRBJ1-1; d_gene: TRBD1; CDR3aa: CASSPGGRDTEAFF; CDR3nt: TGTGCCAGCAGCCCAGGGGGGCGAGACACTGAAGCTTTCTTT
abundance: -; v_gene: TRBV6-5; j_gene: TRBJ1-2; d_gene: TRBD1; CDR3aa: CASTRGQGAGYGYTF; CDR3nt: TGTGCCAGCACCCGAGGTCAGGGGGCGGGCTATGGCTACACCTTC
abundance: -; v_gene: TRBV10-1; j_gene: TRBJ2-3; d_gene: -; CDR3aa: CASSEPGNTDTQYF; CDR3nt: TGCGCCAGCAGTGAGCCGGGGAACACAGATACGCAGTATTTT
abundance: -; v_gene: TRBV18; j_gene: TRBJ2-7; d_gene: TRBD1; CDR3aa: CASSPRQGTYEQYF; CDR3nt: TGTGCCAGCTCACCACGACAGGGAACCTACGAGCAGTACTTC
abundance: -; v_gene: TRBV5-1; j_gene: TRBJ1-6; d_gene: TRBD1; CDR3aa: CASSLVGQGGDNSPLHF; CDR3nt: TGCGCCAGCAGCTTGGTAGGACAGGGAGGGGATAATTCACCCCTCCACTTT
abundance: -; v_gene: TRBV30; j_gene: TRBJ1-2; d_gene: -; CDR3aa: CACPGQPYGYTF; CDR3nt: TGTGCCTGCCCAGGACAGCCTTATGGCTACACCTTC